This T cell receptor (beta chain) came from a study of long-term antiretroviral therapy in people with HIV. Study information: The earliest specimens came about a decade ahead of the 2015 immediate-ART recommendation.

Specimens carried roughly 0.9-11 million cryopreserved PBMC before DNA extraction. Trimming took 6 bases from V and 0 from J, leaving 8 bases between them. The CDR3 contains 13 residues. Looked up from germline, CDR1 is MNHNS and CDR2 is SASEGT. Study observations and caveats: No data were available on ART adherence, viral resistance or therapy changes. HIV repertoires had narrower CDR3 length ranges than controls.

On this clone itself: The antigen remains undetermined.

Survey-level immunoSEQ v3.0 assays were run. Using immunoSEQ multiplex PCR, the repertoire was profiled, and TCRdb retains in-frame clones only, with some absent. The sample lists 20,000 to 25,000 clones, 79% occurring once. The chain has TRBV6-1 and TRBJ1-1, with D unresolved. The origin of this receptor is a woman aged 40 to 50 with HIV. The sequencing used unsorted PBMCs, collected 4.1 years after starting antiretroviral therapy. This chain's CDR3 is CASSAKMNTEAFF. The CDR3 bases are TGTGCCAGCAGCGCCAAGATGAACACTGAAGCTTTCTTT.